This TCR beta chain was obtained from a study of blood T cell repertoires in COVID-19. Across the study: COVID-19 samples from acute and convalescent phases originated in the United States, Italy and Spain. In each case, the material was cDNA or gDNA derived from T cells, B-cell-depleted T cells, or PBMCs.

This CDR3 is built from 18 residues. The germline gives CDR1 SNHLY, CDR2 FYNNEI. The trim removed 7 bases at V and 5 bases at J, leaving 18 bases unmatched. In the original analysis: Nucleated cell number was recorded as an estimate derived from reference gene primer amplification. This table comes from immunoSEQ multiplex PCR, and its TCRdb copy is limited to in-frame clones, with some not included. The V and J calls and clone size are taken from that table; D and trimming were inferred from the DNA. This sample has around 220,000 clones, with 84% found just once. In Seattle, patients joined the study during active infection and were tracked longitudinally.

The origin of this receptor is an elderly woman with COVID-19, enrolled during active disease. Specimen: peripheral blood. The chain couples TRBV2 to TRBJ2-5, with 11 bases identical to TRBD2. The CDR3 reads CASKVDRGGLAATETQYF. The CDR3 DNA is TGTGCCAGCAAGGTAGACAGGGGGGGACTAGCGGCCACGGAGACCCAGTACTTC.